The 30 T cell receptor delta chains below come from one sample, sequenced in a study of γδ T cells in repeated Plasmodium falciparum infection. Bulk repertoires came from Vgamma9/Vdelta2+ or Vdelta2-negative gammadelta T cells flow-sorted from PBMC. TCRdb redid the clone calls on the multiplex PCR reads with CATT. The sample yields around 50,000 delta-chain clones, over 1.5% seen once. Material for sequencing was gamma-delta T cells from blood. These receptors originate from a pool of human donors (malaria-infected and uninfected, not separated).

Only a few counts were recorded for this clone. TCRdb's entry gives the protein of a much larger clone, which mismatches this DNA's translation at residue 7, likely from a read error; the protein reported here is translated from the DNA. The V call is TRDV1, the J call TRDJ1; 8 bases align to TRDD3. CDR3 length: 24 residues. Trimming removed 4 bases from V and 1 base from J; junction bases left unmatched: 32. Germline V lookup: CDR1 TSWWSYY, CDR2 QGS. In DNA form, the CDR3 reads TGTGCTCTTGGGGCTTTTCCCTACCAGAGAATGTACTGGGGGCCCCTCCCTGCCACCGATAAACTCATCTTT. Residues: CALGAFPYQRMYWGPLPATDKLIF.

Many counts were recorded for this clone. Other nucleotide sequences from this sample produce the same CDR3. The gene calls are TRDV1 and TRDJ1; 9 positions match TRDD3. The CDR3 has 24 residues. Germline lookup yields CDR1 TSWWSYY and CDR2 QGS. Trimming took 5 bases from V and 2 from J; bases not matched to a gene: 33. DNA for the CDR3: TGTGCTCTTGGGCTAGGCGAGTCGTGCCAACCGGGGTGTACTGGGGGACCCCTAACCGATAAACTCATCTTT. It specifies CALGLGESCQPGCTGGPLTDKLIF.

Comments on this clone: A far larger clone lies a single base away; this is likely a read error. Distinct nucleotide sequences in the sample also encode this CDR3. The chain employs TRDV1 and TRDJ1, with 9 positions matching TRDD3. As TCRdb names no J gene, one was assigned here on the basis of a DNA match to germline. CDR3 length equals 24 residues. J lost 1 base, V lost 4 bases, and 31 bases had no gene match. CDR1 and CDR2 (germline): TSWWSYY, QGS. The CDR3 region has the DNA TGTGCTCTTGGGGGATACACTCCTTTACCGGAGGTCTTTTACTGGGGGACTTCCACCGATAAACTCATCTTT. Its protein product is CALGGYTPLPEVFYWGTSTDKLIF.

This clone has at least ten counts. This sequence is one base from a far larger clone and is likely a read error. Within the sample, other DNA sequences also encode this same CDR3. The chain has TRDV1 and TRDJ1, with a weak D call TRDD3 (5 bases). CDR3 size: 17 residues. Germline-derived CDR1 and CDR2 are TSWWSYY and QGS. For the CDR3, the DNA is TGTGCCCTTGGGGAATCTCCCCTTAGGATTAAGCCCGATAAACTCATCTTT. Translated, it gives CALGESPLRIKPDKLIF.

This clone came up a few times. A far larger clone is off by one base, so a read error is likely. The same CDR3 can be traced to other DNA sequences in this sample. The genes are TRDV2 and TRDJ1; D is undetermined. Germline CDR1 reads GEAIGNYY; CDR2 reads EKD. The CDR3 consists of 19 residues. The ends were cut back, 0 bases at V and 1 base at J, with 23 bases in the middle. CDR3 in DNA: TGTGCCTGTGACACCGTACTCGCGGGCCCTATTGGAAGCACCGATAAACTCATCTTT. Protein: CACDTVLAGPIGSTDKLIF.

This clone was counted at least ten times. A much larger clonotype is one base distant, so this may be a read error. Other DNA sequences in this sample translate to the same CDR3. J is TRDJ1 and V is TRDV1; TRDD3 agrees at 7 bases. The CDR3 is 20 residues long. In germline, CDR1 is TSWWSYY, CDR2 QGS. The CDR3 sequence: CALGEIRPFWGSLYTDKLIF. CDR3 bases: TGTGCTCTTGGGGAAATCCGGCCTTTCTGGGGGTCCCTGTACACAGATAAACTCATCTTT.

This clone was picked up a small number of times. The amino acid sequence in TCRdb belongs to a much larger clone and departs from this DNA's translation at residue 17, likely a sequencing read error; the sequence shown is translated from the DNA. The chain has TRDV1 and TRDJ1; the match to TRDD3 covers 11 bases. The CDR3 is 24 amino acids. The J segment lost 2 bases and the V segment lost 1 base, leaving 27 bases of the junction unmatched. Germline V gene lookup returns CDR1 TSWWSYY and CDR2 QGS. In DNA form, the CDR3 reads TGTGCTCTTGGGGAACCTAGGGTATCCGTCCGTGCCTTACTGGGGGATAAGTTGACCGATAAACTCATCTTT. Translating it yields CALGEPRVSVRALLGDKLTDKLIF.

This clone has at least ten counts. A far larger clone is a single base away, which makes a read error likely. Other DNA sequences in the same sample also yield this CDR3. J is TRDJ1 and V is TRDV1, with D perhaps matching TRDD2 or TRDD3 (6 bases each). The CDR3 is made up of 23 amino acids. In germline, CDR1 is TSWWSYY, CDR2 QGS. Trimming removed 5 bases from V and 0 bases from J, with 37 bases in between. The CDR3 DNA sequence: TGTGCTCTTGGGTCCTGTGCTCCTACCCCTTGGGATTGGGGGCCACCCTACACCGATAAACTCATCTTT. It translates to CALGSCAPTPWDWGPPYTDKLIF.

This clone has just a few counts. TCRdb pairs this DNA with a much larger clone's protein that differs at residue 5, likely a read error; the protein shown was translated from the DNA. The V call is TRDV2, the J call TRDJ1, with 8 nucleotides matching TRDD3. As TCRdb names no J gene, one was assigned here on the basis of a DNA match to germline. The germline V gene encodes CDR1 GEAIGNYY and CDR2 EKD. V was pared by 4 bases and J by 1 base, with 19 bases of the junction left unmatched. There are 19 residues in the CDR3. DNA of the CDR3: TGTGCCTGTGATAGTGTGGTGGGATACGAACTGGGTCTCACCGATAAACTCATCTTT. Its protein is CACDSVVGYELGLTDKLIF.

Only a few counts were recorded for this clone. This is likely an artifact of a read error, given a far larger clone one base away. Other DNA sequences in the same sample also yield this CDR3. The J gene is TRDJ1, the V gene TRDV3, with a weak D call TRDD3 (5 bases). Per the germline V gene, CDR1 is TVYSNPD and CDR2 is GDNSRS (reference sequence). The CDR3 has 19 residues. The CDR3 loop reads CAFSTRVWDGRLYTDKLIF. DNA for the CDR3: TGTGCCTTTAGTACCCGCGTATGGGATGGGAGATTATACACCGATAAACTCATCTTC.

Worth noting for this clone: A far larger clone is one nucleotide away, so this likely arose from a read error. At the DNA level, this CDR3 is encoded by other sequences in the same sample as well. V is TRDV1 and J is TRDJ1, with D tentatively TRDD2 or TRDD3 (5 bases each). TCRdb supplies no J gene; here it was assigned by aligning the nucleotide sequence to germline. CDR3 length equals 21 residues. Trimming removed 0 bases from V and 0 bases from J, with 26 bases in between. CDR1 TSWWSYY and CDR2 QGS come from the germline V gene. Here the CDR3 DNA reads TGTGCTCTTGGGGAACTAGAGGAAGTGCCTATGCCCTACTGGTACACCGATAAACTCATCTTT. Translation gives CALGELEEVPMPYWYTDKLIF.

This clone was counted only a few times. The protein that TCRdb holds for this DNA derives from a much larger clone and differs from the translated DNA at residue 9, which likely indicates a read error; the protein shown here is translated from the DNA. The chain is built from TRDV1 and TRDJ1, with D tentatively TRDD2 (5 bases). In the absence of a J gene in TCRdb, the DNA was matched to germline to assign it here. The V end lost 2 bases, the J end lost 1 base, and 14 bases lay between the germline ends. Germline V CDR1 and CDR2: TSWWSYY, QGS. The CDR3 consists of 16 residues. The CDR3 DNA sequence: TGTGCTCTTGGGGAAACATCTTCCGATAGCACCGATAAACTCATCTTT. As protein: CALGETSSDSTDKLIF.

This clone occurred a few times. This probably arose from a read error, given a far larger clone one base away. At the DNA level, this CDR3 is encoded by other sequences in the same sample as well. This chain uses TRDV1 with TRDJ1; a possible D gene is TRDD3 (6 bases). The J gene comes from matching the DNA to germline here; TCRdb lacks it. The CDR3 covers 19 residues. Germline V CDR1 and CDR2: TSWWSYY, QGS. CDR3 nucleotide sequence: TGTGCCCTTGGGGTCCCCACCGCTACGGAAGGGATAGGGAGGACTAAACTCATCTTT. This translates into CALGVPTATEGIGRTKLIF.

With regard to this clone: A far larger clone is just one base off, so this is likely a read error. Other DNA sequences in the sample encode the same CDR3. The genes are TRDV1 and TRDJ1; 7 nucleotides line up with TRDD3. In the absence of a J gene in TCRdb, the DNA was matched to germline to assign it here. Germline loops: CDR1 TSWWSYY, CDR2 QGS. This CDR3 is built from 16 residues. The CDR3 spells CALGELMGGILDKLIF. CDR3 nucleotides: TGCGCTCTTGGGGAACTTATGGGAGGGATACTCGATAAACTCATCTTT.

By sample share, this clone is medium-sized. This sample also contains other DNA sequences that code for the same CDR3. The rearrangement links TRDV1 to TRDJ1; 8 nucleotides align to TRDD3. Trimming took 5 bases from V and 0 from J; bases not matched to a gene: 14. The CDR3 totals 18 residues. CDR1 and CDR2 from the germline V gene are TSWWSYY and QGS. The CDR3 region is CALGSLYWGSPYTDKLIF. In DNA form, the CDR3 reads TGTGCTCTTGGGTCTCTCTACTGGGGGTCTCCGTACACCGATAAACTCATCTTT.

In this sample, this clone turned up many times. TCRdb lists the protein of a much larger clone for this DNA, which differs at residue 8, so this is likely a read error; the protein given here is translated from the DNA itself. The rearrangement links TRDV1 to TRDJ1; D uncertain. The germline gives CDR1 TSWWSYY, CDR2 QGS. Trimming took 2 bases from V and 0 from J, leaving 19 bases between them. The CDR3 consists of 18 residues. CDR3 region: CALGEVGRIPSYTDKLIF. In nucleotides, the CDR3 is TGTGCTCTTGGGGAAGTGGGAAGGATCCCATCCTACACCGATAAACTCATCTTT.

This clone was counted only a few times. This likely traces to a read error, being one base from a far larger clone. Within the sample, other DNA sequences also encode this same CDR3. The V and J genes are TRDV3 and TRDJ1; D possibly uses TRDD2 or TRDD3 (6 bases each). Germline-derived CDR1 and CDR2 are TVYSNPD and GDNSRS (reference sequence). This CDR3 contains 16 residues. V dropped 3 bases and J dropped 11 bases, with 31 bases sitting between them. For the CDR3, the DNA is TGTGCCTTCGCTCCTACAGCTGGGGATCCGTCCGCCAAGCTCATCTTT. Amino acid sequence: CAFAPTAGDPSAKLIF.

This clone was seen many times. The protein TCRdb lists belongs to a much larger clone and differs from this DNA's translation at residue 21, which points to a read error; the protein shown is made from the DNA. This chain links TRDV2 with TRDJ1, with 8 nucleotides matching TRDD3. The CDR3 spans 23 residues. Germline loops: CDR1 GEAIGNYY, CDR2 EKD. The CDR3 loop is CACDSEGDKREVLGSSRTDKPIF. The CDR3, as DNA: TGTGCCTGTGACTCTGAGGGGGATAAAAGAGAGGTTTTGGGATCTAGTCGTACCGATAAACCCATCTTT.

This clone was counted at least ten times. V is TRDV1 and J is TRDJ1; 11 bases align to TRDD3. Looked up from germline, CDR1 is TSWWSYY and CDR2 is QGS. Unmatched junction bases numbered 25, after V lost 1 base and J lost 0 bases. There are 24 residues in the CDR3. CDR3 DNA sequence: TGTGCTCTTGGGGAACGATTCCCTACGACGGGGTACTGGGGGATATCCCGCGACACCGATAAACTCATCTTT. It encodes CALGERFPTTGYWGISRDTDKLIF.

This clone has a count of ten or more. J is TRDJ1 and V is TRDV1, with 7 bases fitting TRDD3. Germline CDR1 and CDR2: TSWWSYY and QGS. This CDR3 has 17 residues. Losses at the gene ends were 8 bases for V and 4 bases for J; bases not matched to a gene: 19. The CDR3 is CALWALFSFGGHDKLIF. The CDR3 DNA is TGTGCTCTTTGGGCCCTCTTCTCTTTTGGGGGACACGATAAACTCATCTTT.

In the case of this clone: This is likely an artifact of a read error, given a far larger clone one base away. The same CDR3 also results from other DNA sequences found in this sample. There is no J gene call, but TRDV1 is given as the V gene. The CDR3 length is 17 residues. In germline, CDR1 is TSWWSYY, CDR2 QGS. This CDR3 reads CALGSNLFHVKTDKLIF. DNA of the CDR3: TGTGCTCTTGGGAGCAACCTTTTTCACGTAAAAACCGATAAGCTCATCTTT.

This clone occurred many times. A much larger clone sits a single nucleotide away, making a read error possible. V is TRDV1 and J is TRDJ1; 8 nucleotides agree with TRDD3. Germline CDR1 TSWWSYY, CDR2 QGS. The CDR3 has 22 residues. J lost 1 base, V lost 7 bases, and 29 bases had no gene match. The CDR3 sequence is CALVVNPPSDDQCGIRTDKLIF. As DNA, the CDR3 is TGTGCTCTTGTTGTAAACCCGCCTTCCGACGACCAATGTGGGATACGCACCGATAAACTCATCTTT.

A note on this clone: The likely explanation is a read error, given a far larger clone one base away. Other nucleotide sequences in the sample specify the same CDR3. The CDR3 region is CALGEPTSFQLGDFDKLIF. CDR3 DNA: TGTGCTCTTGGGGAACCTACTTCCTTCCAACTGGGGGATTTCGATAAGCTCATCTTT. V gene assignment gives TRDV1, but the J gene was left uncalled; the table calls TRDD3, which could not be checked here. There are 19 residues in the CDR3. The germline V gene has CDR1 TSWWSYY and CDR2 QGS.

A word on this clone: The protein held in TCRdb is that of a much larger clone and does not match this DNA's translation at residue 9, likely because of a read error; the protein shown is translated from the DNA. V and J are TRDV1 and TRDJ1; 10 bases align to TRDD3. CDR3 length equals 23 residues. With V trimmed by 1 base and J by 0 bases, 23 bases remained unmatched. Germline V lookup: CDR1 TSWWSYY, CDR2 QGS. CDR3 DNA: TGTGCTCTTGGGGAACGGTATCCTGCAGGAGGGTGGGGGATACCCCCCTACACCGATAAACTCATCTTT. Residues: CALGERYPAGGWGIPPYTDKLIF.

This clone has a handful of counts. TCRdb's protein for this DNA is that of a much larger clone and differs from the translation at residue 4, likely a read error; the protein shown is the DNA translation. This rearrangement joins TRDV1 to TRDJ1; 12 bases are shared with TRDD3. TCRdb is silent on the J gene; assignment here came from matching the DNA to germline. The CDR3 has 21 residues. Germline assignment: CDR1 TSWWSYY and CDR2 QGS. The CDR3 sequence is CALEEFTAVLGDTVVMDKLIF. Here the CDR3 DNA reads TGTGCTCTTGAGGAATTCACGGCGGTACTGGGGGATACTGTCGTCATGGATAAACTCATCTTT.

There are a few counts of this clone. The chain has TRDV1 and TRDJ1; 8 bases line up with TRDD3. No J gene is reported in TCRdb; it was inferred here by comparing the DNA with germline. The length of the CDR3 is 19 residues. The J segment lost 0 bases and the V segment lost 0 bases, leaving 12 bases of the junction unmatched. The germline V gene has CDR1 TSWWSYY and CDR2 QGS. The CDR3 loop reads CALGELSGYWGLYTDKLIF. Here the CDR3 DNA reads TGTGCTCTTGGGGAACTATCGGGTTACTGGGGGCTATACACCGATAAACTCATCTTT.

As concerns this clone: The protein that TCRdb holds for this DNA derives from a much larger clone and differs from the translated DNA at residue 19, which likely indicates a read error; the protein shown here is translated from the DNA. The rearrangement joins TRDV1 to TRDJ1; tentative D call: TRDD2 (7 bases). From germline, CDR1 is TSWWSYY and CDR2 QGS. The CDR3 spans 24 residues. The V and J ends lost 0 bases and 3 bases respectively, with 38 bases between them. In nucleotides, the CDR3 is TGTGCTCTTGGGGAACTCGGTTTCTTACTTCCTAGACGATTCCTGGGGCGAAACGCCGATAAACTCATCTTT. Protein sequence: CALGELGFLLPRRFLGRNADKLIF.

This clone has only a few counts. The CDR3 loop reads CALGGLYIRFPLLYWGPQSYTDKLIF. The CDR3, as DNA: TGTGCTCTTGGGGGGCTCTACATACGTTTTCCCTTACTGTACTGGGGACCTCAATCGTACACCGATAAACTCATCTTT. The V call is TRDV1, the J call TRDJ1; TRDD3 aligns across 7 bases. As TCRdb names no J gene, one was assigned here on the basis of a DNA match to germline. The CDR3 loop spans 26 amino acids. Germline V lookup: CDR1 TSWWSYY, CDR2 QGS. J gave up 0 bases and V 4 bases, and 38 bases lay outside the gene matches.

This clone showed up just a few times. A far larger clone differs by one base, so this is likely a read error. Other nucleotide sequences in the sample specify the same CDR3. In DNA, the CDR3 is TGTGCTCTATTCCTATTGAACACCGATAAACTAATCTTT. Its translation is CALFLLNTDKLIF. The chain links TRDV1 to TRDJ1; D might be TRDD2 (6 bases). The germline V gene encodes CDR1 TSWWSYY and CDR2 QGS. This CDR3 spans 13 amino acids.

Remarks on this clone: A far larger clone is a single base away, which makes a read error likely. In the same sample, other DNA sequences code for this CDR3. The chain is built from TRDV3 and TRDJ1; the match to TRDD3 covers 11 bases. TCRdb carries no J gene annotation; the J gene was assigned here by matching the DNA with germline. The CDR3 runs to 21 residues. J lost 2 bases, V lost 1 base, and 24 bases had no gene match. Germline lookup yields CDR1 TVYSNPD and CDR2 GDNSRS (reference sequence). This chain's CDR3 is CAFKGGVPFHWGIKGTDKLIF. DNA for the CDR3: TGTGCCTTTAAAGGTGGGGTTCCTTTCCACTGGGGGATAAAGGGGACCGATAAACTCATCTTT.